This TCR beta chain was recorded in a study of shared clonotypes between healthy human individuals (dated by TCRdb to 2019 to 2021). At the level of the whole study: Two women and three men aged 18 to 49 years were included in the cohort. Per donor, leukapheresis produced somewhere between about 0.85 and 9.5 billion PBMCs. Per donor, three plates each were used for CD4 naive and CD4 memory, two for CD8 naive, and one for CD8 memory. To increase sequencing depth and limit assay-specific biases, TCR repertoire library preparation and sequencing were carried out by different laboratories using diverse techniques. Blood TCR repertoires of roughly five healthy adults were deeply sequenced to estimate repertoire size and the extent of clonotype sharing between individuals.

Donors were healthy HIV-negative adults with no recently reported acute infections or vaccinations. Only Caucasian adults living in Nashville, Tennessee, USA were represented among the donors. Magnetic negative selection was used to enrich CD4+ T cells, after which naive cells were positively selected on CD45RA and the negative fraction became the memory subset. Blood was obtained by leukapheresis, after which PBMCs were separated by Ficoll-Histopaque density gradient centrifugation and cryopreserved in liquid nitrogen vapor phase. Purity and quantity of every magnetically sorted T cell population were checked by analytical flow cytometry. Each sorted fraction had its genomic DNA isolated and then quantified by UV absorbance on a Nanodrop 2000c. Using the deep immunoSEQ assay, TCR CDR3 regions were amplified from genomic DNA by multiplex PCR. Genomic DNA extracted from each cell subset was distributed evenly over all wells of several immunoSEQ 96-well plates, and each plate served as one replicate. For sorted subsets, each replicate PCR was loaded with roughly 0.2 ug genomic DNA, equivalent to 30,000 to 35,000 T cell genomes. Purified libraries were measured with a Qubit 3.0 fluorometer, size-checked on a Bioanalyzer 2100, and measured again with the KAPA Library Quantification kit. A separate single-read 150-cycle Illumina NextSeq 550 flow cell was used to sequence each immunoSEQ 96-well plate. Processing in the source paper ran as follows. The immunoSEQ output contained only junctional sequences without quality scores, so filtering could not match that applied to full-length reads. To assign V/J genes and CDR3, sequences were annotated using PyIR, a Python wrapper for IgBLAST v1.9, with IMGT germline references. Reads were removed for weak V/J assignments (E-value above 1e-6), missing CDR3, stop codons, out-of-frame junctions, or ambiguous translated residues. V3J clonotypes were defined as sequences sharing the same inferred V gene, J gene, and CDR3 amino acid sequence. Percentage overlap between repertoires was calculated by dividing the number of shared unique clonotypes by the size of the smaller repertoire. Three approaches were used to assess repertoire richness: RTK rarefaction, the Chao1 estimator, and Recon v2.1 estimates of unobserved clonotypes. Generation probabilities for all TCRbeta clonotypes obtained by the gDNA method from several donors were computed using OLGA. Sourced from immuneACCESS, this table was stored by TCRdb with only in-frame sequences that have V and J called. A share of the clones is absent; for the studies checked, an unresolved V gene accounts for under half, and the remainder has no known explanation. The DNA was the basis for D and trimming; V, J and clone size are from that table. Within this sample are about 2.3 million clones, with 85% to 95% of them counted one time only. In total, the top ten clones hold around 0.4% of the sample.

This clone occurred once. What this receptor recognizes is not known. The sample holds no much larger clone one base away, and base qualities are not on file. Broad study findings and their caveats: Sampling was limited to blood, and TCR repertoires in tissue likely differ from TCR repertoires in blood. The small number of donors limited the genetic and exposure-history diversity represented. Clonotypes shared by all four sorted-subset donors showed higher generation probabilities than non-shared clonotypes. Across a few donors, approximately 4.6% of naive CD4, approximately 3.6% of naive CD8, around 2.1% of memory CD4, and about 0.44% of memory CD8 clonotypes were shared. Incomplete sequencing was indicated by rarefaction of sorted-subset datasets, despite the large sequencing depth. Naive subsets generally had larger estimated clonotype richness than memory subsets did. Based on pairwise subsampling, the degree of clonotype sharing among donors was expected to be affected by sequencing depth.

The V and J ends are trimmed by 2 bases and 0 bases, leaving 13 bases between them. For CDR1 and CDR2, the germline V gene lists SGHTA and FQGNSA. The cysteine opens and the phenylalanine closes a CDR3 of 16 amino acids. Only CDR3 DNA is held: 48 bases, read in frame from base 1. The chain employs TRBV7-2 and TRBJ2-5; a confident D gene designation cannot be given. The sequence was obtained from a man younger than 35 in good health. Some clones in this sample may be carry-over from other donors' samples. The sequenced material came from naive CD4+ T cells from PBMCs. Explained via the paper, the cell subset or site label denotes: CD45RA+ positively selected. The sequenced DNA is TGTGCCAGCAGCTTAAGGCGGTACGACTACCAAGAGACCCAGTACTTC. This encodes CASSLRRYDYQETQYF.